Listed below are T cell receptor beta chains from one sample, sequenced in a study of OX40 agonist ivuxolimab in advanced cancers. Assay used: immunoSEQ multiplex PCR; TCRdb lists only in-frame clones, some missing. The sample records about 79,000 clones, 80% to 90% being singletons. The sample was CD4+ or CD8+ T cells sorted from blood, taken in a trial of the OX40 agonist ivuxolimab. The receptors originated from an adult with an advanced solid tumor such as melanoma, head and neck, liver or kidney cancer. Each CDR3 is given with its conserved first and last residue. The D gene is left open where the match is weak. Size is stated for part of the rows, as once, few or many counts, or as a class when the clone is expanded.

V gene,J gene,CDR3 length,D gene,clone size,CDR3 DNA,CDR3 protein
TRBV15,TRBJ1-3,13,.,.,TGTGCCACCAGGTGGGGGCCCGGAAACACCATATATTTT,CATRWGPGNTIYF
TRBV7-3,TRBJ2-7,15,TRBD2,.,TGTGCCAGCAGCCCCTCTAGCGGGAGCCCTTACGAGCAGTACTTC,CASSPSSGSPYEQYF
TRBV28,TRBJ2-7,13,.,.,TGTGCCAGCAGTTTATCCCGATCCTACGAGCAGTACTTC,CASSLSRSYEQYF
TRBV5-3,TRBJ1-2,9,.,.,TGTGCCAGCCTTGTTGGCTACACCTTC,CASLVGYTF
TRBV6-6,TRBJ2-3,15,.,.,TGTGCCAGCAGCCGGGACAAGGTTTGGACAGATACGCAGTATTTT,CASSRDKVWTDTQYF
TRBV6-4,TRBJ2-5,17,TRBD1,.,TGTGCCAGCAGCTGGTTACGGGACAGGGGCTTTCAAGAGACCCAGTACTTC,CASSWLRDRGFQETQYF
TRBV5-1,TRBJ1-1,12,.,.,TGCGCCAGCAGCTTGGAACAAGGAGAAGCTTTCTTT,CASSLEQGEAFF
TRBV7-8,TRBJ2-1,14,TRBD2,.,TGTGCCAGCAGCCGACTAGCGGGATACAATGAGCAGTTCTTC,CASSRLAGYNEQFF
TRBV25-1,TRBJ2-5,15,.,.,TGTGCCAGCAGTGATCTCACGACTAGTGGAGAGACCCAGTACTTC,CASSDLTTSGETQYF
TRBV18,TRBJ2-7,15,TRBD1,.,TGTGCCAGCTCACCAGCGACAGGGTTATCCTACGAGCAGTACTTC,CASSPATGLSYEQYF
TRBV5-1,TRBJ2-5,18,TRBD2,.,TGCGCCAGCAGCTTATCCCCGTCTTCACTAGCGGGAGGGGAGACCCAGTACTTC,CASSLSPSSLAGGETQYF
TRBV11-3,TRBJ2-5,16,TRBD1,.,TGTGCCAGCAGCCTAGGAGACAGGGGAGGTCAAGAGACCCAGTACTTC,CASSLGDRGGQETQYF
TRBV11-3,TRBJ2-3,11,.,.,TGTGCCAGCAGCTCTGGGGGGCCGCAGTATTTT,CASSSGGPQYF
TRBV10-2,TRBJ1-1,15,TRBD1,.,TGCGCCAGCACAGATGCGGCAGGGGGCGACACTGAAGCTTTCTTT,CASTDAAGGDTEAFF
TRBV11-2,TRBJ2-1,17,TRBD2,.,TGTGCCAGCAGCTTAGGGGTGCTAGCGGGAGAGATGGATGAGCAGTTCTTC,CASSLGVLAGEMDEQFF
TRBV6-5,TRBJ1-2,16,.,few,TGTGCCAGCAGTTACTCGGTAATGGGGCAGAACTATGGCTACACCTTC,CASSYSVMGQNYGYTF
TRBV6-6,TRBJ2-5,14,TRBD2,once,TGTGCCAGCCGCGCACTAGCGGGAGGAGAGACCCAGTACTTC,CASRALAGGETQYF
TRBV10-3,TRBJ2-3,13,.,.,TGTGCCATCAGTGATGTGGGCGCAGATACGCAGTATTTT,CAISDVGADTQYF
TRBV21-1,TRBJ2-3,18,.,.,TGTGCCAGCAGCAGTCACCGTTTAGCGGGAGGCGGTACAGATACGCAGTATTTT,CASSSHRLAGGGTDTQYF
TRBV28,TRBJ1-5,16,.,.,TGTGCCAGCAGTTTAACCGGGACACGGGGCAATCAGCCCCAGCATTTT,CASSLTGTRGNQPQHF
TRBV6-1,TRBJ2-1,13,.,.,TGTGCCAGCAGTGAACAGGGACTCTCTTTGGAGTTCTTC,CASSEQGLSLEFF
TRBV30,TRBJ1-5,13,.,.,TGTGCCTGGAGTGTCGAAAGCAATCAGCCCCAGCATTTT,CAWSVESNQPQHF
TRBV11-3,TRBJ1-3,15,.,.,TGTGCCAGCAGGAAGGACGGGAGCTCTGGAAACACCATATATTTT,CASRKDGSSGNTIYF
TRBV5-1,TRBJ2-1,15,.,.,TGCGCCAGCAGTCCGCTGGGGGGTGCCTACAATGAGCAGTTCTTC,CASSPLGGAYNEQFF
TRBV12-2,TRBJ2-7,17,.,.,TGTGCAAGTCGCTTGGAGGGACTAGCGGGGTGTTCCTACGAGCAGTACTTC,CASRLEGLAGCSYEQYF
TRBV19,TRBJ1-1,13,.,few,TGTGCCAGTAGTATTGGTCTGAGGAGTGAAGCTTTCTTT,CASSIGLRSEAFF
TRBV5-4,TRBJ2-7,15,TRBD2,.,TGTGCCAGCAGCGGGGGGCCGGGACTAGCGTTCGAGCAGTACTTC,CASSGGPGLAFEQYF
TRBV30,TRBJ1-4,12,.,.,TGTGCCTGGAGCGGCACCCTTGGAAAACTGTTTTTT,CAWSGTLGKLFF
TRBV19,TRBJ1-5,16,.,.,TGTGCCAGTAGTAACACCCAGGGGCTCGGGGGGCAGCCCCAGCATTTT,CASSNTQGLGGQPQHF
TRBV5-1,TRBJ1-1,14,TRBD1,.,TGCGCCAGCAGTTCAGGGGGCGGTGGCACTGAAGCTTTCTTT,CASSSGGGGTEAFF
TRBV27,TRBJ2-1,15,.,.,TGTGCCAGCAGTTTGACTCTCCAAATATACAATGAGCAGTTCTTC,CASSLTLQIYNEQFF
TRBV5-6,TRBJ1-2,14,.,.,TGTGCCAGCAGCTTAAGGGGGGCGGAGTATGGCTACACCTTC,CASSLRGAEYGYTF
TRBV6-1,TRBJ1-5,14,TRBD1,once,TGTGCCAGCGAGGTGACGGCAGGGGGTCAGCCCCAGCATTTT,CASEVTAGGQPQHF
TRBV7-3,TRBJ2-1,17,TRBD2,.,TGTGCCAGCAGCCCATCCGGACTAGCGGGAGTGGTCAATGAGCAGTTCTTC,CASSPSGLAGVVNEQFF
TRBV4-1,TRBJ1-4,15,.,.,TGCGCCAGCAGCCAAGAAGGATCCGGGTATGAAAAACTGTTTTTT,CASSQEGSGYEKLFF
TRBV5-6,TRBJ1-2,13,.,.,TGTGCCAGCAGCGAGGACAGTATCTATGGCTACACCTTC,CASSEDSIYGYTF
TRBV28,TRBJ2-7,13,.,.,TGTGCCAGCAGCCGCCGGGAGCCCTACGAGCAGTACTTC,CASSRREPYEQYF
TRBV7-9,TRBJ1-1,15,TRBD1,.,TGTGCCAGCAGCTCCCAGGCGGAGGGGGCGGCTGAAGCTTTCTTT,CASSSQAEGAAEAFF
TRBV4-1,TRBJ1-4,14,TRBD1,.,TGCGCCAGCAGCCTTGACAGGGCCAATGAAAAACTGTTTTTT,CASSLDRANEKLFF
TRBV6-5,TRBJ1-1,15,.,few,TGTGCCAGCAGTTACGGGGGGGCAGGGGCCCGTGAAGCTTTCTTT,CASSYGGAGAREAFF
TRBV10-3,TRBJ2-5,12,.,.,TGTGCCATCCGGGCAGGACAAGAGACCCAGTACTTC,CAIRAGQETQYF
TRBV2,TRBJ2-7,14,.,.,TGTGCCAGCAGCCGGGACGGTGGAGCCTCCGAGCAGTACTTC,CASSRDGGASEQYF
TRBV10-1,TRBJ2-7,14,.,.,TGCGCCAGCAGGATGGATGGCGCAGCCTACGAGCAGTACTTC,CASRMDGAAYEQYF
TRBV13,TRBJ1-3,15,.,.,TGTGCCAGCAGCTTAGGGGGAGTCGGGGCCAACACCATATATTTT,CASSLGGVGANTIYF